What follows are 2 T cell receptor beta chains derived from one specimen sequenced in a study of OX40 agonist ivuxolimab in advanced cancers. Generated by immunoSEQ multiplex PCR, the TCRdb table keeps only in-frame clones and is missing some. The table records over 55,000 clones, 80% of them present only once. Sequenced material: CD4+ or CD8+ T cells sorted from blood, taken in a trial of the OX40 agonist ivuxolimab. The receptors derive from an adult with an advanced solid tumor such as melanoma, head and neck, liver or kidney cancer.

The CDR3 DNA reads as TGTGCCAGCAGGCATAGGGGGCTGAACACTGAAGCTTTCTTT. Translation gives CASRHRGLNTEAFF. The chain carries TRBV6-5 and TRBJ1-1; 7 bases map to TRBD1. This CDR3 is 14 amino acids long. J was trimmed by 0 bases and V by 6 bases; bases with no gene match: 4. Germline-derived CDR1 and CDR2 are MNHEY and SVGAGI.

This clone was picked up a small number of times. The gene calls are TRBV7-3 and TRBJ2-2; 9 positions match TRBD1. This CDR3 spans 14 amino acids. CDR1 SGHTA and CDR2 FQGTGA come from the germline V gene. V gave up 4 bases and J gave up 4 bases; unmatched junction bases: 1. CDR3 sequence (DNA): TGTGCCAGCAGCTCGGGACAGGGCACCGGGGAGCTGTTTTTT. Amino acids: CASSSGQGTGELFF.